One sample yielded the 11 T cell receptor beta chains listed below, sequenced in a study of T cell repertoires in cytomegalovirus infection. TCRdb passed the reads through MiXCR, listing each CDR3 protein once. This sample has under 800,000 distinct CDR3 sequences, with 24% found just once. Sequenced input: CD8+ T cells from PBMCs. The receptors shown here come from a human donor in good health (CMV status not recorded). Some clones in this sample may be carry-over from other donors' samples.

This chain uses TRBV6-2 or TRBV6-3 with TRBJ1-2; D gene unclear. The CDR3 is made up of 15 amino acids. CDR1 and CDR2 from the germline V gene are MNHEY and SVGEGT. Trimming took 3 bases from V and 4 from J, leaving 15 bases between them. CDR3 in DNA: TGTGCCAGCAGTTATAGCGGGAGCTCTTCCTATGGCTACACCTTC. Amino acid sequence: CASSYSGSSSYGYTF.

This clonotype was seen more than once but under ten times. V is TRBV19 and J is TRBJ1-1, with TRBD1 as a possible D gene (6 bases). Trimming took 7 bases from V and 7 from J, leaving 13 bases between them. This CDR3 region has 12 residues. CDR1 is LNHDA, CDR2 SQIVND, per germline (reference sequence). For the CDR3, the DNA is TGTGCCAGTATGAGGGGGGAGTTTGAAGCTTTCTTT. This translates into CASMRGEFEAFF.

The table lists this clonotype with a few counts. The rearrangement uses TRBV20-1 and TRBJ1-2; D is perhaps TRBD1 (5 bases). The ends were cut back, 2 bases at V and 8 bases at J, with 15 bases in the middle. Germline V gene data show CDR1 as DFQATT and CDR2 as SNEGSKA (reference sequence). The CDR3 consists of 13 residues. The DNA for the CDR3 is TGCAGTGCTAGAAAAGAGGGGTATCGAGGCTACACCTTC. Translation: CSARKEGYRGYTF.

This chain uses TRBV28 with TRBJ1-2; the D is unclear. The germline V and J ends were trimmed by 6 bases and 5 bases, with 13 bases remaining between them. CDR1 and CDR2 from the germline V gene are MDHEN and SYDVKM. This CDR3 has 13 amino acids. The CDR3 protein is CASRARSAYGYTF. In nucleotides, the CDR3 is TGTGCCAGCAGGGCGAGGAGCGCATATGGCTACACCTTC.

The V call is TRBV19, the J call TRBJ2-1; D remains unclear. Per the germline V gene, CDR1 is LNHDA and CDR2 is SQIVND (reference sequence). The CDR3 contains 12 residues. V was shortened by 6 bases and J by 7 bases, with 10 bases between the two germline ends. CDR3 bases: TGTGCCAGTAGGGACCCTGGAAATGAGCAGTTCTTC. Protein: CASRDPGNEQFF.

CDR3 nucleotides: TGCGCCAGCAGCCAGAGGGGACAGGGCCTCACTAACTATGGCTACACCTTC. It encodes CASSQRGQGLTNYGYTF. V usage is TRBV4-1 and J usage is TRBJ1-2, with 9 bases aligning to TRBD1. With 3 bases clipped from V and 0 bases from J, the junction kept 8 bases outside the gene matches. The CDR3 runs 17 residues. Germline V lookup: CDR1 MGHRA, CDR2 YSYEKL.

CDR3 in DNA: TGTGCCACCTCGGACAGGGGAGTTGGCTACACCTTC. It translates to CATSDRGVGYTF. The chain uses TRBV9 and TRBJ1-2, with TRBD1 matching 9 bases. The germline V gene encodes CDR1 SGDLS and CDR2 YYNGEE. With 9 bases clipped from V and 7 bases from J, the junction kept 7 bases outside the gene matches. The CDR3 is 12 residues long.

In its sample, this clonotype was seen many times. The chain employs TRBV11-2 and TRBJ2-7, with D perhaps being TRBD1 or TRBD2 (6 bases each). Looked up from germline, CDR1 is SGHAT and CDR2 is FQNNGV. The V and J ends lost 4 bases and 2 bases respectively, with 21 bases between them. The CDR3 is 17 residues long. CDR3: CASSYWGVRQEAYEQYV. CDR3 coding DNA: TGTGCCAGCAGCTACTGGGGGGTCCGACAGGAAGCCTACGAGCAGTACGTC.

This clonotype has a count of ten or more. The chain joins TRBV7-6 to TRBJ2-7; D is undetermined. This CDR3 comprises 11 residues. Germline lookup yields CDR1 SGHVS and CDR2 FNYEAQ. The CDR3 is CVRQDEEEQYV. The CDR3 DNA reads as TGTGTCCGTCAGGATGAAGAGGAGCAGTACGTC.

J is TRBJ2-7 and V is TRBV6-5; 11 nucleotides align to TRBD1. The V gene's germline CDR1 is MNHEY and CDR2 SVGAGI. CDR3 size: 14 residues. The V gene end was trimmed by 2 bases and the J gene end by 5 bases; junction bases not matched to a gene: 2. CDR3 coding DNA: TGTGCCAGCAGTTACGGGACAGGGGGAGACGAGCAGTACTTC. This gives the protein CASSYGTGGDEQYF.

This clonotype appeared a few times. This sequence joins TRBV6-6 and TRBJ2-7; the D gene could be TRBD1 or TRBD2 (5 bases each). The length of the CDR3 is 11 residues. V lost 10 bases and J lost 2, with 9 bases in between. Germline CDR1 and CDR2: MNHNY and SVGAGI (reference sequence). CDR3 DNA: TGTGCCACCAGGGACGCCTACGAGCAGTACTTC. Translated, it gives CATRDAYEQYF.